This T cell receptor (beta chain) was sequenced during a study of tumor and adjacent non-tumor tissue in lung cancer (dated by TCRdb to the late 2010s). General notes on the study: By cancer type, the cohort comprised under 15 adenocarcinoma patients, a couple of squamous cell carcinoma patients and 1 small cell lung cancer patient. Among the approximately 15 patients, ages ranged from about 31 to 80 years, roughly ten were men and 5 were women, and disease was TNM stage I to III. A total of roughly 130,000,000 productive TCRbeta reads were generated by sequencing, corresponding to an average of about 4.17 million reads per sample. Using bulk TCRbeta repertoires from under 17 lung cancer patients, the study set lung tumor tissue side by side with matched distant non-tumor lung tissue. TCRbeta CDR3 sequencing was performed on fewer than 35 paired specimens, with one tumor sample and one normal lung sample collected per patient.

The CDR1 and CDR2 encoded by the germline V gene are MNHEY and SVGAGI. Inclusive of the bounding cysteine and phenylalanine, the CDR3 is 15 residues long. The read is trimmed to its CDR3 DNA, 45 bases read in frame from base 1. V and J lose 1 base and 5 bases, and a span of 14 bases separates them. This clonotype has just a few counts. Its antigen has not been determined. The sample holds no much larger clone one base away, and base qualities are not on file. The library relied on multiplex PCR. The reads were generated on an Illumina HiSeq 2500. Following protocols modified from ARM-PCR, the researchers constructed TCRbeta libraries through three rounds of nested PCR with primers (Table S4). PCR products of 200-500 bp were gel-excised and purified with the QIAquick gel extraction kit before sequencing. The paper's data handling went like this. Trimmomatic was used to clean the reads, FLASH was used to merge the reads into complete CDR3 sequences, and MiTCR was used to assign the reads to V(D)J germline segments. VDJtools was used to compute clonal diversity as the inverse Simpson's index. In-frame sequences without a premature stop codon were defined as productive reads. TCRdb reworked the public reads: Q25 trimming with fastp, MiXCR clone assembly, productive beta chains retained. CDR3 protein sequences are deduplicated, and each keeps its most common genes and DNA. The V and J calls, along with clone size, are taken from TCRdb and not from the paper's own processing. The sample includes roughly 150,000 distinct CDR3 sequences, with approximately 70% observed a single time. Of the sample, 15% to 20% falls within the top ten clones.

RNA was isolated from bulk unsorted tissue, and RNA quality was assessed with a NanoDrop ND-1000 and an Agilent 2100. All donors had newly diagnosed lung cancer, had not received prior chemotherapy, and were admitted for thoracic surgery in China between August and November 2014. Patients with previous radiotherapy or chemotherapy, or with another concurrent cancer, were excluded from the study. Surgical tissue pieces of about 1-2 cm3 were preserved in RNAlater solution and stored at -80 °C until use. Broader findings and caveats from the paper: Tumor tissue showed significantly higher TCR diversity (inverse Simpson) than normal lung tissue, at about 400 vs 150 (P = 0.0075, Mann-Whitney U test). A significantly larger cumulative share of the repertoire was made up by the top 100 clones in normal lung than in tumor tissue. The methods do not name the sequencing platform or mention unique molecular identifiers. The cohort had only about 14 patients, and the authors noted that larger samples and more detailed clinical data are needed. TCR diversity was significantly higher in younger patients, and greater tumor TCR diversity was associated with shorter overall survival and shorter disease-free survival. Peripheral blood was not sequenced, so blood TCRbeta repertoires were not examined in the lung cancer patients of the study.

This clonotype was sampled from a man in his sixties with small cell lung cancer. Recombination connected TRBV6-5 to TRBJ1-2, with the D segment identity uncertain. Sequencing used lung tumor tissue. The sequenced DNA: TGTGCCAGCAGTTACTGGGGTCGGACGGCTTATGGCTACACCTTC. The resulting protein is CASSYWGRTAYGYTF.